The entry that follows covers one T cell receptor beta chain sequence. The data belong to a study of cytomegalovirus exposure and HLA in healthy donors. PCR primers comprised 60 Vbeta and 13 Jbeta primers. Profiling relied on immunoSEQ multiplex PCR, and the TCRdb table lists in-frame clones only, not all of them. The sample has 90,000 or so clones, about 74% seen once. This receptor was taken from a woman aged 50 to 60 in good health and CMV-seropositive. Sequencing was done on a sample of PBMCs.

The CDR3 DNA follows: TGTGCCAGTAGTACTGTAGCTGTGAGGACAGATACGCAGTATTTT. Translated, it gives CASSTVAVRTDTQYF. The V call is TRBV19, the J call TRBJ2-3; unclear D gene. The CDR3 covers 15 residues. V was cut by 4 bases and J by 3 bases, with 14 bases left in between. Germline V gene data show CDR1 as LNHDA and CDR2 as SQIVND (reference sequence). Full variable domain (remainder filled in from reference TRBV19 and TRBJ2-3): DGGITQSPKYLFRKEGQNVTLSCEQNLNHDAMYWYRQDPGQGLRLIYYSQIVNDFQKGDIAEGYSVSREKKESFPLTVTSAQKNPTAFYLCASSTVAVRTDTQYFGPGTRLTVL.